Listed here is a single TCR beta chain. This clone came up once. The antigen it recognizes is unknown. The input lacks base qualities; no much larger clone sits a single base away. At one collaborating source in Seattle, patients were enrolled during active infection and were followed longitudinally through the course of disease. Each collaborating institution followed its own protocols to collect whole blood in K2EDTA tubes. For TCRbeta analysis, collaborator samples were shipped as frozen whole blood, as isolated PBMCs, or as DNA extracted from either sample type. This entry belongs to a study of blood T cell repertoires in COVID-19 (dated by TCRdb to about 2020). General notes on the study: Collaborator samples came from the United States, Italy and Spain and covered acute and convalescent phases of COVID-19. The prospective study material was composed of cDNA or gDNA derived from T cells, B-cell-depleted T cells, or PBMCs. Deeply sampled blood TCRbeta repertoires from subjects exposed to, actively infected with, or recovered from COVID-19 were included in the dataset. A freely available public database, intended as a resource for researchers studying the immune response to SARS-CoV-2, is where the repertoires were released. Samples came from the ongoing ImmuneRACE study (first 160 participants) plus 1,254 subjects from 6 global collaborators. A de-identified subject ID, COVID-19 status, age in years and sex were almost always included in the sample metadata. Where available, HLA class I and class II types were obtained from metadata supplied by the sample provider rather than from assay-based typing.

CDR1 and CDR2 were assigned from the germline V gene as SGHRS and YFSETQ. Relative to germline, V is missing 4 bases and J is missing 4 bases, with 4 bases of the junction outside any gene match. The CDR3 contains 15 residues, cysteine and phenylalanine counted. Only the CDR3 part of the read is kept: 45 bases, read in frame from the first base. Study-level results and caveats: How much clinical and demographic metadata was included differed by source and by participant, and the metadata was provided uncurated.

TCRbeta CDR3 regions were amplified from genomic DNA by means of the immunoSEQ Assay, a bias-controlled multiplex PCR. Turning to the authors' computational methods: Nucleated cell counts per sample were estimated from amplification of reference gene primers within the assay. To quantify the absolute abundance of each unique TCRbeta CDR3 rearrangement, sequence reads were collapsed and filtered. For each sample, productive Simpson clonality was calculated by taking the square root of Simpson's diversity index across productive rearrangements. Here the immuneACCESS table is served through TCRdb, limited to in-frame sequences with V and J called. Missing clones are a known gap in these copies; in checked studies unresolved V genes cover under half, and the rest lacks a known reason. The D gene and trimming were derived from the DNA, and the V and J assignments and clone size from that table. This sample holds around 250,000 clones; 90% were observed only once. 2.1% of the sample is held by the ten biggest clonotypes.

The sequenced sample consisted of peripheral blood. The V and J segments used are TRBV5-1 and TRBJ1-4, with 10 bases matching TRBD1. The receptor was derived from a woman between 55 and 75 years old with COVID-19, enrolled during active disease. The bases are TGCGCCAGCAGCGGGACAGGGGCGGGTAATGAAAAACTGTTTTTT. It is translated as CASSGTGAGNEKLFF.